This TCR beta chain was profiled in a study of CD8+ T cells in alopecia areata. Turning to the study itself: Oral tofacitinib (5 to 10 mg twice daily) was administered to treated patients.

V was clipped by 5 bases and J by 5 bases; unmatched bases: 3. The CDR3 is 13 residues long. CDR1 is SQVTM, CDR2 ANQGSEA, per germline. Study-wide results and caveats: Across lesional scalp, and particularly alopecia totalis/universalis, clonality surpassed that of normal scalp. Normal skin's resident alphabeta T cells are also sequenced in scalp samples.

Peripheral blood and lesional scalp punch biopsies came from alopecia areata patients. This clone was seen a handful of times. Its specificity is unknown. Other DNA sequences within the sample encode an identical CDR3. cDNA serving as the sequencing template came from extracted, reverse transcribed RNA. TCRdb's table, derived via immunoSEQ multiplex PCR, lists solely in-frame clones and lacks some. The repertoire consists of approximately 180,000 clones, with approximately 62% occurring once and the leading ten covering roughly 1.7%. This clonotype was sampled from a human donor with alopecia areata. J is TRBJ2-5 and V is TRBV29-1; 12 bases line up with TRBD2. This material consisted of CD4+ T cells sorted from blood, taken at week 0. The CDR3: CSVPSGGGETQYF. The CDR3 nucleotides read TGCAGCGTTCCTAGCGGGGGGGGCGAGACCCAGTACTTC.